This note documents a single T cell receptor beta chain sequence. Its recognized antigen is unknown. The record has no base qualities; no much larger clone is one base away. This entry is derived from a study of cytomegalovirus exposure and HLA in healthy donors (dated by TCRdb to the late 2010s). Looking at the study overall: The 666 repertoires of the first cohort and the roughly 110 validation repertoires were produced on the same platform, according to a later analysis. The study aimed to test whether signatures of past pathogen exposure could be identified by cataloging public T cell receptors. A separate validation cohort of some 130 different subjects was used in addition to the approximately 700-subject first cohort. High-throughput TCR immunosequencing, statistical association of individual TCRs with disease status, and machine learning were combined to predict cytomegalovirus infection status. General study outcomes and caveats: The classifier was reported to diagnose cytomegalovirus status with high specificity and sensitivity in both the original cohort and the validation cohort. A few of the identified cytomegalovirus-associated TCR beta chains were confirmed in vitro to be specific for cytomegalovirus antigens. A later analysis had no HLA typing for the validation cohort, so co-occurrence there was scored across all 120 repertoires. It was suggested by the authors that the approach could potentially be generalized to other disease states and immunological phenotypes. The study listed around 160 TCR beta chains as associated with cytomegalovirus. In a later analysis, TCRs clustered in the first cohort were found to also tend to co-occur in the roughly 120 validation repertoires, with 94% of cluster scores above 0. Across donors, most TCR sequences were observed very rarely, whereas some public TCRs were present in many individuals.

Separate from the approximately 700-subject first cohort, the validation cohort of 90 to 150 subjects was the group to which the donors belonged. The method was the immunoSEQ multiplex PCR assay. Per the original workflow: A statistical classification framework was built to diagnose cytomegalovirus status from the catalog of TCR beta chain sequences. TCRdb's version of the immuneACCESS table is confined to in-frame rearrangements and falls short of the full clone set. An unresolved V gene accounts for under half of the shortfall where checked; the remainder is of unknown origin. The V and J calls and clone size were taken over from that table, and D and trimming were inferred from the DNA. For this sample there are about 310,000 clones; nearly 90% appear just once. The top ten clones comprise 0.9% to 1% of the sample. CDR1 is given as SGHRS and CDR2 as YFSETQ, both from the germline V gene. The CDR3 numbers 13 residues from cysteine through phenylalanine. Only the CDR3 part of the read is kept: 39 bases, read in frame from the first base. The V end loses 0 bases and the J end loses 6 bases, and a stretch of 10 bases separates them.

This TCR was sampled from a man in his thirties or forties in good health and CMV-seronegative. The receptor chain draws on TRBV5-1 and TRBJ2-7; TRBD2 might be the D gene, on 5 matching bases. Sequencing used PBMCs. The nucleotide sequence is TGCGCCAGCAGCTTGGCTGCGGGTCTCGAGCAGTACTTC. Protein translation: CASSLAAGLEQYF.